These T cell receptor beta chains were read from a single sample in a study of CD8+ T cells in alopecia areata. The data were produced by immunoSEQ multiplex PCR, yet TCRdb's version contains in-frame clones alone and is incomplete. The sample records approximately 280,000 clones, over 45% being singletons. The specimen comprised CD4+ T cells sorted from blood, sampled at week 24, from a patient treated with tofacitinib. These receptor sequences come from a human donor with alopecia areata. Both conserved end residues are part of each CDR3. D genes are given only for firm matches. The size of a clone is reported for some rows only, either as once, few or many, or as a class for expanded clones.

size	V	D	J	DNA	CDR3
NA	TRBV27	TRBD1	TRBJ2-1	TGTGCCAGCAGACCCGTACAGGGGAAGGTCTACAATGAGCAGTTCTTC	CASRPVQGKVYNEQFF
NA	TRBV30	TRBD1	TRBJ2-7	TGTGCCTGGGGGACAGGCCCTGGGCAGTACTTC	CAWGTGPGQYF
NA	TRBV2	NA	TRBJ1-4	TGTGCCAGCAGCATCAAGGGGAATAATGAAAAACTGTTTTTT	CASSIKGNNEKLFF
NA	TRBV27	NA	TRBJ1-5	TGTGCCAGCAGTTTGCTAGGCAACAATCAGCCCCAGCATTTT	CASSLLGNNQPQHF
few	TRBV6-5	TRBD1	TRBJ1-3	TGTGCCACGGGACAGGGGGTCTCTGGAAACACCATATATTTT	CATGQGVSGNTIYF
NA	TRBV5-1	NA	TRBJ1-2	TGCGCCAGCAGCTTGGAATTGTGGAACTATGGCTACACCTTC	CASSLELWNYGYTF
NA	TRBV30	NA	TRBJ1-6	TGTGCCTGGACTCCAGGGAATTCACCCCTCCACTTT	CAWTPGNSPLHF
NA	TRBV29-1	NA	TRBJ2-5	TGCAGCGTTGAAGATCGGGGAGGGGGAGAGACCCAGTACTTC	CSVEDRGGGETQYF
few	TRBV5-1	NA	TRBJ1-1	TGCGCCAGCAGCTTAATGAGGGGGGACACTGAAGCTTTCTTT	CASSLMRGDTEAFF
many	TRBV7-2	NA	TRBJ1-4	TGTGCCAGCAGCTCACCCGGGATTCGACATGAAAAACTGTTTTTT	CASSSPGIRHEKLFF
few	TRBV6-5	TRBD1	TRBJ2-7	TGTGCCAGCAGTTACTCGGGGACAGGGGTATACGAGCAGTACTTC	CASSYSGTGVYEQYF
NA	TRBV5-1	TRBD2	TRBJ2-5	TGCGCCAGCAGTCGTAGCGGGGCCCAAGAGACCCAGTACTTC	CASSRSGAQETQYF
NA	TRBV7-8	NA	TRBJ1-4	TGTGCCAGCAGCTTACAGGGGATTGAAGGAAAACTGTTTTTT	CASSLQGIEGKLFF
NA	TRBV5-1	NA	TRBJ1-1	TGCGCCAGCAGCTTCCACGGGGAAGCTTTCTTT	CASSFHGEAFF
NA	TRBV19	TRBD2	TRBJ2-1	TGTGCCAGTAGTGTGAGCGGGGGGTCTTACAATGAGCAGTTCTTC	CASSVSGGSYNEQFF
NA	TRBV29-1	NA	TRBJ1-1	TGCAGCGTTGAACCGGGTAACACTGAAGCTTTCTTT	CSVEPGNTEAFF
few	TRBV5-1	NA	TRBJ2-2	TGCGCCAGCAGCTTGCTAGGACATCCCACCGGGGAGCTGTTTTTT	CASSLLGHPTGELFF
NA	TRBV28	NA	TRBJ1-2	TGTGCCAGCAGTTTATCAGGGCGGGAGTATGGCTACACCTTC	CASSLSGREYGYTF
few	TRBV4-2	NA	TRBJ1-3	TGTGCCAGCAGAACACTGGCAGGAAACACCATATATTTT	CASRTLAGNTIYF
NA	TRBV4-2	NA	TRBJ2-4	TGTGCCAGCAGCCCCGCGGATGTAGCCAAAAACATTCAGTACTTC	CASSPADVAKNIQYF
few	TRBV29-1	TRBD1	TRBJ1-3	TGCAGCGTGGGGACAGGGGCAAACACCATATATTTT	CSVGTGANTIYF
few	TRBV18	TRBD1	TRBJ2-7	TGTGCCAGCTCACCTTCCCTAGGACAGGGGTTCGAGCAGTACTTC	CASSPSLGQGFEQYF
NA	TRBV23-1	NA	TRBJ1-1	TGCGCCAGCAGTCAACCGGACGGGTTAGGAGTGGCTGAAGCTTTCTTT	CASSQPDGLGVAEAFF
NA	TRBV20-1	NA	TRBJ1-1	TGCAGTGCTACGGCCCCCAGCCGAGCTTTCTTT	CSATAPSRAFF
NA	TRBV30	TRBD2	TRBJ2-5	TGTGCCTGGGCTAAACTAGCGGGGGGCCAAGAGACCCAGTACTTC	CAWAKLAGGQETQYF
NA	TRBV6-5	NA	TRBJ2-1	TGTGCCAGCAGTTACCCGGGGTATGAGCAGTTCTTC	CASSYPGYEQFF
NA	TRBV2	NA	TRBJ1-5	TGTGCCAGCCAGGCTAGTGAGTGGGACGTGGGGAAGCATTTT	CASQASEWDVGKHF
NA	TRBV4-3	TRBD1	TRBJ2-7	TGCGCCAGCAGCCAAGGGATAGACAGGGCCTACGAGCAGTACTTC	CASSQGIDRAYEQYF
NA	TRBV6-5	NA	TRBJ2-7	TGTGCCAGCAGTTACAAGGCAGGCCTCTCCTACGAGCAGTACTTC	CASSYKAGLSYEQYF
NA	TRBV2	TRBD2	TRBJ2-5	TGTGCCAGCAGTAACCGACTAGCGGGGGGTGAGACCCAGTACTTC	CASSNRLAGGETQYF
NA	TRBV28	NA	TRBJ1-2	TGTGCCAGCAGTTCTTCATACTACACCTTC	CASSSSYYTF
few	TRBV25-1	TRBD1	TRBJ1-3	TGTGCCAGCAGTGAAAGTGGCAGGGGGCCTGGAAACACCATATATTTT	CASSESGRGPGNTIYF
NA	TRBV7-9	TRBD2	TRBJ2-7	TGTGCCAGCAGCTTAGGGAAGTCGGCGGGGGACCCCTACGAGCAGTACTTC	CASSLGKSAGDPYEQYF
NA	TRBV5-6	TRBD1	TRBJ2-6	TGTGCCAGCAGCTTGGCCCGACAGGGAACCGGGGCCAACGTCCTGACTTTC	CASSLARQGTGANVLTF
NA	TRBV2	NA	TRBJ2-5	TGTGCCTCCCTACTAGCTCCATCCGAGACCCAGTACTTC	CASLLAPSETQYF
few	TRBV29-1	NA	TRBJ2-3	TGCAGCGTTGGTACCCTGAACACAGATACGCAGTATTTT	CSVGTLNTDTQYF
NA	TRBV5-1	NA	TRBJ2-2	TGCGCCAGCAGCATCGGACCCGAGCTGTTTTTT	CASSIGPELFF
NA	TRBV7-6	TRBD1	TRBJ2-7	TGTGCCAGCAGCAGGGGACAGGGGGACGAGCAGTACTTC	CASSRGQGDEQYF
few	TRBV29-1	NA	TRBJ2-7	TGCAGCGTAGATGGTCCAGGAGGGACCTACGAGCAGTACTTC	CSVDGPGGTYEQYF
NA	TRBV30	TRBD2	TRBJ2-5	TGTGCCTGGAGTATTCTAGCGGGGGCCGTTCTCGAGACCCAGTACTTC	CAWSILAGAVLETQYF
NA	TRBV5-4	NA	TRBJ1-1	TGTGCCAGCAGCACGCCGGGCGGGGGGAACACTGAAGCTTTCTTT	CASSTPGGGNTEAFF
NA	TRBV30	NA	TRBJ2-6	TGTGCCTGGAGTATACCGGCCGAAGGGGCCAACGTCCTGACTTTC	CAWSIPAEGANVLTF
once	TRBV11-2	TRBD2	TRBJ2-5	TGTGCCAGCAGCTTAGGACTAGCGGGGGGAGTTAGCAGAGAGACCCAGTACTTC	CASSLGLAGGVSRETQYF
NA	TRBV28	TRBD1	TRBJ2-4	TGTGCCAGCAGTCCCCTGGGGACGGACAGGGGGCAATTGTCTCTGGCCAAAAACATTCAGTACTTC	CASSPLGTDRGQLSLAKNIQYF
NA	TRBV4-1	NA	TRBJ1-2	TGCGCCAGCAGCCAGACGGGGGGGGAAGGCTACACCTTC	CASSQTGGEGYTF
NA	TRBV29-1	TRBD1	TRBJ1-2	TGCAGCGTTGCTGTCGGGGACAGTAACTATGGCTACACCTTC	CSVAVGDSNYGYTF
few	TRBV28	NA	TRBJ2-7	TGTGCCACCCAGGTTGGAATAGAGCCTGAGCAGTACTTC	CATQVGIEPEQYF
NA	TRBV5-4	NA	TRBJ1-2	TGTGCCAGCAGCTTGAGGCAGGATCTCCTTGGCTACACCTTC	CASSLRQDLLGYTF
NA	TRBV4-3	NA	TRBJ2-1	TGCGCCAGCAGCCAGGGTCCCTTCGACAATGAGCAGTTCTTC	CASSQGPFDNEQFF
NA	TRBV12-5	NA	TRBJ1-2	TGTGCTAGTGGTTTGCCCCCGGGGACGGCTAATGGCTACACCTTC	CASGLPPGTANGYTF
NA	TRBV30	TRBD1	TRBJ1-2	TGTGCCTGGAGTACCGACAGGGGTGGGAACTATGGCTACACCTTC	CAWSTDRGGNYGYTF
few	TRBV29-1	TRBD1	TRBJ1-1	TGCAGCGTATACAGGGGAGAGGGTGAAGCTTTCTTT	CSVYRGEGEAFF
NA	TRBV19	NA	TRBJ1-5	TGTGCCAGTAGTGTCGGCCGGTGGGGGAGCAATCAGCCCCAGCATTTT	CASSVGRWGSNQPQHF
NA	TRBV7-6	NA	TRBJ2-7	TGTGCCAGCAGCTTAGGGCCAGGGAGCTCCTACGAGCAGTACTTC	CASSLGPGSSYEQYF